This T cell receptor (beta chain) was sequenced during a study of blood T cells in healthy people across ages. V shed 5 bases, J shed 4 bases, and the junction held 6 bases outside the gene matches. The germline gives CDR1 SGHTA, CDR2 FQGNSA. CDR3 size: 16 residues. A second PCR of roughly 6 to 12 cycles used a sample-barcoded 5' primer and a J-beta primer mix. TCRdb passed the 5' RACE reads through MiXCR, listing each CDR3 protein once. The sample holds some 760,000 distinct CDR3 sequences, 20% to 25% seen once. The same data also went into a second study, on T cells of mothers and their children.

The J gene is TRBJ2-2, the V gene TRBV7-2; 11 bases match TRBD2. The origin of this receptor is a boy younger than 18 in good health. Specimen: blood. The chain's CDR3 is CASSNSGGARTGELFF. DNA for the CDR3: TGTGCCAGCAGCAATAGCGGGGGGGCCCGCACCGGGGAGCTGTTTTTT.